Each of the 24 T cell receptor beta chains below was sequenced from the same sample in a study of cytomegalovirus exposure and HLA in healthy donors. PCR was performed using 60 Vbeta and 13 Jbeta primers. Measured with immunoSEQ multiplex PCR; TCRdb has only the in-frame clones, and not every one. Seen here are approximately 150,000 clones, 75% to 85% observed once, and the top ten hold 7% to 9%. The specimen sequenced was PBMCs. The receptors were sampled from a male donor in good health and CMV-seropositive.

V is TRBV6-6 and J is TRBJ1-2; possible D gene TRBD1, 5 bases. V was shortened by 5 bases and J by 5 bases, with 15 bases between the two germline ends. The CDR3 contains 14 residues. Germline V CDR1 and CDR2: MNHNY, SVGAGI (reference sequence). The CDR3 region has the DNA TGTGCCAGCAGTCCCGCTGACAGATCATATGGCTACACCTTC. Its translation: CASSPADRSYGYTF.

The table lists this clone with a few counts. This chain joins TRBV4-1 and TRBJ1-1; D not resolved. V dropped 3 bases and J dropped 4 bases, with 12 bases sitting between them. Germline-derived CDR1 and CDR2 are MGHRA and YSYEKL. The CDR3 is 14 amino acids. CDR3 coding DNA: TGCGCCAGCAGCCAGAGGTGGGCGGGCACTGAAGCTTTCTTT. It translates to CASSQRWAGTEAFF.

This clone was detected only once. This rearrangement joins TRBV4-1 to TRBJ2-7, with D perhaps matching TRBD1 (7 bases). CDR1 is MGHRA and CDR2 is YSYEKL in the germline V gene. Trimming removed 4 bases at V and 0 bases at J, with 19 bases between. The CDR3 sequence is 17 residues long. Written as DNA, the CDR3 is TGCGCCAGCAGCCTCCAAGGCGGGGACAGCACCTCCTACGAGCAGTACTTC. This encodes CASSLQGGDSTSYEQYF.

The V gene is TRBV25-1, the J gene TRBJ2-4, with TRBD2 matching over 7 bases. This CDR3 has 15 amino acids. Germline V gene sequence: CDR1 MGHDK, CDR2 SYGVNS. The ends lost 2 bases at V and 9 bases at J; junction bases unmatched: 10. CDR3 protein: CASSELGREGFIQYF. DNA of the CDR3: TGTGCCAGCAGTGAACTGGGGAGGGAAGGGTTCATTCAGTACTTC.

The chain has TRBV30 and TRBJ2-2; the D gene is possibly TRBD2 (5 bases). This CDR3 contains 15 residues. Trimming cost V 5 bases and J 5 bases, with 18 bases left between them. Germline V lookup: CDR1 GTSNPN, CDR2 SVGIG (reference sequence). The CDR3 region has the DNA TGTGCCTGGGGTAGTCCCTCCGGGAAGACCGGGGAGCTGTTTTTT. It yields the protein CAWGSPSGKTGELFF.

The rearrangement joins TRBV13 to TRBJ2-3; D remains unclear. V lost 4 bases and J 1 base, leaving 6 bases between the germline ends. Germline CDR1 PRHDT, CDR2 FYEKMQ (reference sequence). CDR3 length: 13 amino acids. The CDR3 sequence: CASSSLGTDTQYF. CDR3 coding DNA: TGTGCCAGCAGCTCCCTAGGCACAGATACGCAGTATTTT.

This sequence joins TRBV7-8 and TRBJ2-1, with D uncertain. The germline CDR1 and CDR2 sequences are SGHVS and FQNEAQ. CDR3 length: 12 residues. Trimming removed 6 bases from V and 7 bases from J, with 10 bases in between. The CDR3 coding sequence is TGTGCCAGCAGTCACACCCGTAATGAGCAGTTCTTC. This gives the protein CASSHTRNEQFF.

This sequence joins TRBV2 and TRBJ1-4, with D tentatively TRBD1 (6 bases). Germline V gene sequence: CDR1 SNHLY, CDR2 FYNNEI. CDR3 length equals 16 residues. V lost 4 bases, J lost 8 bases, and 20 bases lay in between. CDR3 sequence: CASSVLTTGSREKLFF. CDR3 DNA: TGTGCCAGCAGTGTACTAACTACAGGGTCACGCGAAAAACTGTTTTTT. Supplemented by reference TRBV2 and TRBJ1-4, the full variable domain reads EPEVTQTPSHQVTQMGQEVILRCVPISNHLYFYWYRQILGQKVEFLVSFYNNEISEKSEIFDDQFSVERPDGSNFTLKIRSTKLEDSAMYFCASSVLTTGSREKLFFGSGTQLSVL.

This rearrangement joins TRBV4-3 to TRBJ2-1; 7 positions agree with TRBD2. The CDR3 sequence is 16 residues long. V lost 2 bases and J lost 3; bases outside the gene matches: 7. Germline lookup yields CDR1 LGHNA and CDR2 YSLEER. The chain's CDR3 is CASSQSSGGNYNEQFF. As DNA, the CDR3 is TGCGCCAGCAGCCAATCCTCCGGGGGGAACTACAATGAGCAGTTCTTC.

This chain's CDR3 is CASSSSPYEQYF. CDR3 DNA: TGTGCCAGCAGCTCTTCTCCATACGAGCAGTACTTC. The rearrangement uses TRBV7-9 and TRBJ2-5; D not resolved. TRBJ2-7 explains the end of the DNA better; the J call may be wrong. CDR1 SEHNR and CDR2 FQNEAQ come from the germline V gene (reference sequence). The CDR3 consists of 12 residues.

This clone was picked up a small number of times. The V gene is TRBV19, the J gene TRBJ1-2, with TRBD1 identical over 11 bases. Looked up from germline, CDR1 is LNHDA and CDR2 is SQIVND (reference sequence). The CDR3 contains 13 residues. V was clipped by 6 bases and J by 6 bases; unmatched bases: 3. The DNA of the CDR3 is TGTGCCAGTAGCCCGGGACAGGGGGATGGCTACACCTTC. Translated, it gives CASSPGQGDGYTF.

There are a few counts of this clone. The chain recombines TRBV6-5 with TRBJ2-7, with 7 positions matching TRBD1. This CDR3 region has 12 residues. V dropped 5 bases and J dropped 6; count of bases not matched to a gene: 4. Germline CDR1 and CDR2: MNHEY and SVGAGI. CDR3 residues: CASSPGTAEQYF. CDR3 nucleotide sequence: TGTGCCAGCAGTCCAGGGACAGCCGAGCAGTACTTC.

This clone was found once. The chain combines TRBV5-1 with TRBJ1-2; no clear D. The CDR3 is made up of 12 amino acids. Trimming left V 3 bases short and J 7 bases short, with 10 bases between. The germline gives CDR1 SGHRS, CDR2 YFSETQ. The CDR3 protein is CASSSPPGGYTF. The CDR3 DNA reads as TGCGCCAGCAGCTCCCCCCCGGGTGGCTACACCTTC.

The chain has TRBV7-8 and TRBJ2-2, with TRBD1 matching 7 bases. CDR3 length: 18 amino acids. After removal of 0 bases from V and 1 base from J, the junction contained 8 bases not matched to a gene. The germline V gene encodes CDR1 SGHVS and CDR2 FQNEAQ. The DNA of the CDR3 is TGTGCCAGCAGCTTAGCCTCGCCGGGACAGAAGAACACCGGGGAGCTGTTTTTT. Protein product: CASSLASPGQKNTGELFF. Full variable domain (remainder filled in from reference TRBV7-8 and TRBJ2-2): GAGVSQSPRYKVAKRGQDVALRCDPISGHVSLFWYQQALGQGPEFLTYFQNEAQLDKSGLPSDRFFAERPEGSVSTLKIQRTQQEDSAVYLCASSLASPGQKNTGELFFGEGSRLTVL.

This clone was observed once. This chain connects TRBV15 to TRBJ2-5, with TRBD2 identical over 13 bases. CDR1 LNHNV and CDR2 YYDKDF come from the germline V gene (reference sequence). V was clipped by 5 bases and J by 3 bases; unmatched bases: 3. This CDR3 spans 15 amino acids. In nucleotides, the CDR3 is TGTGCCACCAGCGAGGGACTAGCGGGGAAAGAGACCCAGTACTTC. This encodes CATSEGLAGKETQYF.

The chain joins TRBV18 to TRBJ2-7, with D perhaps TRBD1 (5 bases). The CDR3 length is 13 residues. CDR1 and CDR2 (germline): KGHSH, LQKENI. V lost 3 bases, J lost 6 bases, and 12 bases lay in between. In DNA, the CDR3 is TGTGCCAGCTCACCCGACAGTTTAGGCGAGCAGTACTTC. Translation: CASSPDSLGEQYF.

V usage is TRBV7-8 and J usage is TRBJ1-1; 8 positions agree with TRBD1. CDR1 and CDR2 from the germline V gene are SGHVS and FQNEAQ. This CDR3 spans 16 amino acids. Trimming cost V 5 bases and J 0 bases; bases outside gene matches: 8. CDR3 loop: CASSPNRDRLNTEAFF. The CDR3 bases are TGTGCCAGCAGCCCCAACCGGGACAGGTTGAACACTGAAGCTTTCTTT.

The rearrangement uses TRBV19 and TRBJ2-4; 7 positions agree with TRBD1. The V segment lost 5 bases and the J segment 0 bases; nucleotides outside the gene matches: 7. The CDR3 runs to 16 residues. CDR1 is LNHDA and CDR2 is SQIVND in the germline V gene (reference sequence). The CDR3 DNA reads TGTGCCAGTAGTCCATCGGGACAGCTAGCCAAAAACATTCAGTACTTC. It encodes CASSPSGQLAKNIQYF.

The rearrangement links TRBV11-2 to TRBJ1-4, with D possibly TRBD1 on 6 matching bases. The germline V gene has CDR1 SGHAT and CDR2 FQNNGV. The CDR3 is 15 residues long. V lost 6 bases, J lost 7 bases, and 18 bases lay in between. The DNA for the CDR3 is TGTGCCAGCAGTTTCACGACAGGCTCTAGTGAAAAACTGTTTTTT. It is translated as CASSFTTGSSEKLFF.

V and J are TRBV5-1 and TRBJ2-2, with 10 bases identical to TRBD2. The CDR3 has 14 amino acids. V shed 5 bases and J 10 bases; nucleotides not matched to a gene: 8. Germline CDR1 SGHRS, CDR2 YFSETQ. Here the CDR3 reads CASRVGTSAEELFF. CDR3 DNA: TGCGCCAGCAGAGTCGGGACTAGCGCGGAGGAGCTGTTTTTT.

The chain carries TRBV30 and TRBJ1-1; 8 bases are shared with TRBD1. J gave up 0 bases and V 5 bases, and 2 bases lay outside the gene matches. This CDR3 region has 13 residues. Germline CDR1 and CDR2: GTSNPN and SVGIG (reference sequence). The CDR3 sequence: CAWYRGVNTEAFF. Written as DNA, the CDR3 is TGTGCCTGGTACAGGGGGGTGAACACTGAAGCTTTCTTT.

This rearrangement joins TRBV11-2 to TRBJ2-7; TRBD1 is a possible D gene (6 bases). CDR1 SGHAT and CDR2 FQNNGV come from the germline V gene. The CDR3 spans 16 residues. Trimming pared 4 bases from V and 1 base from J, leaving 17 bases between. The CDR3 nucleotides are TGTGCCAGCAGCTCCATCAGGGGTCTTCTTTCCTACGAGCAGTACTTC. It is translated as CASSSIRGLLSYEQYF.

V is TRBV7-9 and J is TRBJ2-7; 9 positions match TRBD1. J gave up 0 bases and V 8 bases, and 2 bases lay outside the gene matches. CDR1 SEHNR and CDR2 FQNEAQ come from the germline V gene (reference sequence). This CDR3 has 13 residues. CDR3 nucleotides: TGTGCCAGCCGGGACAGGGACTCCTACGAGCAGTACTTC. This sequence encodes CASRDRDSYEQYF.

This sequence joins TRBV10-2 and TRBJ2-1; D is undetermined. CDR1 and CDR2 from the germline V gene are WSHSY and SAAADI. The germline V and J ends were trimmed by 2 bases and 7 bases, with 9 bases remaining between them. The CDR3 runs to 13 residues. As DNA, the CDR3 is TGCGCCAGCAGTGAGGTACGGTCGAATGAGCAGTTCTTC. Amino acids: CASSEVRSNEQFF.